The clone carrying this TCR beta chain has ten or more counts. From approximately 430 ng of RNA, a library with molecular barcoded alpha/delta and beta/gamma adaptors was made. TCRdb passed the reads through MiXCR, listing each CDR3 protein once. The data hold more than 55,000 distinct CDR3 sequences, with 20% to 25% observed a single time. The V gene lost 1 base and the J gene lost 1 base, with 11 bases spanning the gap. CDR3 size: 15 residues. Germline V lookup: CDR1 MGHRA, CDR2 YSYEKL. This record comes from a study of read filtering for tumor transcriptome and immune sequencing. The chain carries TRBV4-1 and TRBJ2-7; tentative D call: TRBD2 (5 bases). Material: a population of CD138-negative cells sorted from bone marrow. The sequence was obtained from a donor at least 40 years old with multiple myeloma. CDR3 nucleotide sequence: TGCGCCAGCAGCCAAGTTTCCGGGGTGTCCTACGAGCAGTACTTC. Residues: CASSQVSGVSYEQYF.